This is a list of T cell receptor beta chains from one sample in a study of T cell responses to AZD1222 COVID-19 vaccine. Data came from immunoSEQ multiplex PCR; TCRdb stores just in-frame clones and leaves some out. The profile covers 150,000 to 180,000 clones, with less than 90% appearing a single time and less than 3.5% taken by the ten largest. The sequences come from peripheral blood, collected on day 0 of AZD1222 vaccination. The receptors originated from an adult in good health. The CDR3 runs from the conserved cysteine through the conserved F or W. D genes are given only for firm matches. The size field is filled for only some rows; it gives once, few, many or a size class.

CDR3aa: CASSLAGGGTGELFF
CDR3nt: TGCGCCAGCAGTCTGGCGGGGGGCGGCACCGGGGAGCTGTTTTTT
len: 15
j_gene: TRBJ2-2
v_gene: TRBV5-1
abundance: -
d_gene: TRBD2

CDR3aa: CASSLGSGTRTYYEQYF
CDR3nt: TGTGCCAGCAGCTTGGGATCCGGGACCCGGACCTATTACGAGCAGTACTTC
len: 17
j_gene: TRBJ2-7
v_gene: TRBV5-4
abundance: -
d_gene: -

CDR3aa: CASSLLGTPSYEQYF
CDR3nt: TGCGCCAGCAGCTTGCTTGGGACACCCTCCTACGAGCAGTACTTC
len: 15
j_gene: TRBJ2-7
v_gene: TRBV5-1
abundance: -
d_gene: -

CDR3aa: CSVEVTGEDGYTF
CDR3nt: TGCAGCGTTGAAGTTACAGGAGAGGATGGCTACACCTTC
len: 13
j_gene: TRBJ1-2
v_gene: TRBV29-1
abundance: -
d_gene: -

CDR3aa: CASSFFSSYNSPLHF
CDR3nt: TGTGCCAGCAGTTTCTTCAGCTCCTATAATTCACCCCTCCACTTT
len: 15
j_gene: TRBJ1-6
v_gene: TRBV27
abundance: -
d_gene: -

CDR3aa: CASSLLGEYEQYF
CDR3nt: TGTGCCAGCAGCTTATTAGGAGAGTACGAGCAGTACTTC
len: 13
j_gene: TRBJ2-7
v_gene: TRBV7-9
abundance: -
d_gene: -

CDR3aa: CASSHRNTEAFF
CDR3nt: TGTGCCAGCAGCCACAGGAACACTGAAGCTTTCTTT
len: 12
j_gene: TRBJ1-1
v_gene: TRBV3-1/TRBV3-2
abundance: -
d_gene: -

CDR3aa: CASSLRTKNTEAFF
CDR3nt: TGTGCCAGCAGCCTTAGGACCAAGAACACTGAAGCTTTCTTT
len: 14
j_gene: TRBJ1-1
v_gene: TRBV11-2
abundance: -
d_gene: -

CDR3aa: CASSFGTGSFHEQYF
CDR3nt: TGTGCCAGTAGTTTTGGGACAGGGTCTTTCCACGAGCAGTACTTC
len: 15
j_gene: TRBJ2-7
v_gene: TRBV19
abundance: -
d_gene: TRBD1

CDR3aa: CASSPGARGSYEQYF
CDR3nt: TGTGCCAGCTCCCCGGGGGCAAGGGGATCCTACGAGCAGTACTTC
len: 15
j_gene: TRBJ2-7
v_gene: TRBV18
abundance: few
d_gene: -

CDR3aa: CSASGVFNQPQHF
CDR3nt: TGCAGTGCTAGTGGTGTTTTCAATCAGCCCCAGCATTTT
len: 13
j_gene: TRBJ1-5
v_gene: TRBV20-1
abundance: few
d_gene: -

CDR3aa: CASSLVISLALRETQYF
CDR3nt: TGTGCCAGCAGCTTAGTCATTTCGCTAGCGCTGCGAGAGACCCAGTACTTC
len: 17
j_gene: TRBJ2-5
v_gene: TRBV7-2
abundance: once
d_gene: -

CDR3aa: CASSSRDRGNSPLHF
CDR3nt: TGTGCCAGCAGTTCCCGGGACAGGGGGAATTCACCCCTCCACTTT
len: 15
j_gene: TRBJ1-6
v_gene: TRBV2
abundance: -
d_gene: TRBD1

CDR3aa: CASSPGGFGYTF
CDR3nt: TGTGCCAGCTCACCAGGGGGGTTTGGCTACACCTTC
len: 12
j_gene: TRBJ1-2
v_gene: TRBV18
abundance: -
d_gene: -

CDR3aa: CASSVGVNQPQHF
CDR3nt: TGTGCCAGCAGCGTCGGCGTAAATCAGCCCCAGCATTTT
len: 13
j_gene: TRBJ1-5
v_gene: TRBV9
abundance: -
d_gene: -

CDR3aa: CASSLYTEAFF
CDR3nt: TGTGCCAGCAGCTTATACACTGAAGCTTTCTTT
len: 11
j_gene: TRBJ1-1
v_gene: TRBV7-2
abundance: once
d_gene: -

CDR3aa: CASKRTGGTFF
CDR3nt: TGTGCCAGCAAACGGACAGGGGGTACTTTCTTT
len: 11
j_gene: TRBJ1-1
v_gene: TRBV28
abundance: -
d_gene: TRBD1

CDR3aa: CASSMTGGNTEAFF
CDR3nt: TGTGCCAGTAGCATGACAGGGGGGAACACTGAAGCTTTCTTT
len: 14
j_gene: TRBJ1-1
v_gene: TRBV5-8
abundance: -
d_gene: TRBD1

CDR3aa: CASSEDAGMNTEAFF
CDR3nt: TGTGCCAGCAGTGAGGATGCGGGCATGAACACTGAAGCTTTCTTT
len: 15
j_gene: TRBJ1-1
v_gene: TRBV2
abundance: -
d_gene: -

CDR3aa: CASSQTGGQPQHF
CDR3nt: TGCGCCAGCAGCCAAACAGGGGGTCAGCCCCAGCATTTT
len: 13
j_gene: TRBJ1-5
v_gene: TRBV4-1
abundance: -
d_gene: TRBD1

CDR3aa: CASSRDRTAGNTIYF
CDR3nt: TGTGCCAGCAGCAGAGACAGGACCGCTGGAAACACCATATATTTT
len: 15
j_gene: TRBJ1-3
v_gene: TRBV5-5
abundance: -
d_gene: -

CDR3aa: CASSQDLGSHQPQHF
CDR3nt: TGTGCCAGCAGCCAAGATCTGGGTTCCCACCAGCCCCAGCATTTT
len: 15
j_gene: TRBJ1-5
v_gene: TRBV3-1/TRBV3-2
abundance: -
d_gene: -

CDR3aa: CASSHVTGGSDTQYF
CDR3nt: TGTGCCAGCAGCCACGTGACAGGGGGCTCAGATACGCAGTATTTT
len: 15
j_gene: TRBJ2-3
v_gene: TRBV3-1/TRBV3-2
abundance: -
d_gene: TRBD1

CDR3aa: CAISLQGADGYTF
CDR3nt: TGTGCCATCAGTTTACAGGGGGCTGATGGCTACACCTTC
len: 13
j_gene: TRBJ1-2
v_gene: TRBV10-3
abundance: -
d_gene: TRBD1

CDR3aa: CASSLRTGIRNEQFF
CDR3nt: TGTGCCAGCAGCCTAAGGACAGGGATTCGAAATGAGCAGTTCTTC
len: 15
j_gene: TRBJ2-1
v_gene: TRBV7-2
abundance: -
d_gene: TRBD1

CDR3aa: CASSTSGAFGYTF
CDR3nt: TGTGCCAGCAGTACCTCAGGGGCCTTTGGCTACACCTTC
len: 13
j_gene: TRBJ1-2
v_gene: TRBV28
abundance: -
d_gene: -

CDR3aa: CASSLTGSFYEQYF
CDR3nt: TGTGCCAGCAGCTTAACAGGGAGTTTCTACGAGCAGTACTTC
len: 14
j_gene: TRBJ2-7
v_gene: TRBV5-5
abundance: -
d_gene: -

CDR3aa: CASSAGTGGEKLFF
CDR3nt: TGTGCCAGCAGCGCCGGGACCGGGGGGGAAAAACTGTTTTTT
len: 14
j_gene: TRBJ1-4
v_gene: TRBV7-9
abundance: few
d_gene: -

CDR3aa: CSVDFGVRHTEAFF
CDR3nt: TGCAGCGTTGACTTTGGGGTTAGGCACACTGAAGCTTTCTTT
len: 14
j_gene: TRBJ1-1
v_gene: TRBV29-1
abundance: few
d_gene: -

CDR3aa: CASSYSPDRAGYTF
CDR3nt: TGTGCCAGCAGTTACTCGCCGGACAGGGCTGGCTACACCTTC
len: 14
j_gene: TRBJ1-2
v_gene: TRBV6-2/TRBV6-3
abundance: -
d_gene: TRBD1

CDR3aa: CASSLGSGGVSEQYF
CDR3nt: TGTGCCAGCAGCTTGGGTAGCGGGGGGGTAAGCGAGCAGTACTTC
len: 15
j_gene: TRBJ2-7
v_gene: TRBV5-4
abundance: once
d_gene: TRBD2

CDR3aa: CASSFGQGSTEAFF
CDR3nt: TGCGCCAGCAGCTTCGGACAGGGGAGCACTGAAGCTTTCTTT
len: 14
j_gene: TRBJ1-1
v_gene: TRBV4-3
abundance: -
d_gene: TRBD1

CDR3aa: CATSRLRDGYTF
CDR3nt: TGTGCCACCAGCAGACTCAGGGACGGCTACACCTTC
len: 12
j_gene: TRBJ1-2
v_gene: TRBV15
abundance: -
d_gene: -

CDR3aa: CSASYSNTEAFF
CDR3nt: TGCAGTGCTAGTTACAGCAACACTGAAGCTTTCTTT
len: 12
j_gene: TRBJ1-1
v_gene: TRBV20-1
abundance: -
d_gene: -

CDR3aa: CASVRLAGARDTQYF
CDR3nt: TGCGCCAGCGTCCGACTAGCGGGGGCAAGGGATACGCAGTATTTT
len: 15
j_gene: TRBJ2-3
v_gene: TRBV10-1
abundance: -
d_gene: TRBD2

CDR3aa: CAITPDRESYTF
CDR3nt: TGTGCCATCACCCCGGACAGGGAAAGCTACACCTTC
len: 12
j_gene: TRBJ1-2
v_gene: TRBV10-3
abundance: -
d_gene: TRBD1

CDR3aa: CASSEALGGSPLHF
CDR3nt: TGTGCCAGCAGTGAAGCCCTAGGGGGGTCACCCCTCCACTTT
len: 14
j_gene: TRBJ1-6
v_gene: TRBV6-1
abundance: -
d_gene: -

CDR3aa: CASTKGQGNQPQHF
CDR3nt: TGTGCCAGCACCAAGGGACAGGGGAATCAGCCCCAGCATTTT
len: 14
j_gene: TRBJ1-5
v_gene: TRBV6-6
abundance: -
d_gene: TRBD1

CDR3aa: CASSPRTGNDYGYTF
CDR3nt: TGTGCCAGCTCACCAAGGACAGGGAACGACTATGGCTACACCTTC
len: 15
j_gene: TRBJ1-2
v_gene: TRBV18
abundance: -
d_gene: TRBD1

CDR3aa: CASSDGGSPGYGYTF
CDR3nt: TGTGCCAGTAGTGACGGAGGTTCTCCCGGCTATGGCTACACCTTC
len: 15
j_gene: TRBJ1-2
v_gene: TRBV19
abundance: once
d_gene: -

CDR3aa: CASSSSLAGVNEQFF
CDR3nt: TGTGCCAGCAGCTCGTCTCTAGCGGGGGTGAATGAGCAGTTCTTC
len: 15
j_gene: TRBJ2-1
v_gene: TRBV7-3
abundance: -
d_gene: TRBD2

CDR3aa: CASSFGGNNNEQFF
CDR3nt: TGTGCCAGCAGTTTTGGGGGGAATAACAATGAGCAGTTCTTC
len: 14
j_gene: TRBJ2-1
v_gene: TRBV9
abundance: once
d_gene: -

CDR3aa: CASSLTGSGGAHEQFF
CDR3nt: TGTGCCAGCAGCCTCACCGGGAGCGGGGGGGCTCATGAGCAGTTCTTC
len: 16
j_gene: TRBJ2-1
v_gene: TRBV11-3
abundance: -
d_gene: TRBD2

CDR3aa: CASSLPGLMGTLHF
CDR3nt: TGTGCCAGCAGCCTCCCTGGGTTAATGGGAACCCTCCACTTT
len: 14
j_gene: TRBJ1-6
v_gene: TRBV6-5
abundance: -
d_gene: -

CDR3aa: CASSTDREINSNQPQHF
CDR3nt: TGTGCCAGTAGTACGGACAGGGAAATCAATAGCAATCAGCCCCAGCATTTT
len: 17
j_gene: TRBJ1-5
v_gene: TRBV19
abundance: once
d_gene: TRBD1

CDR3aa: CASSQGDYLADTQYF
CDR3nt: TGCGCCAGCAGCCAAGGGGACTATTTGGCAGATACGCAGTATTTT
len: 15
j_gene: TRBJ2-3
v_gene: TRBV4-1
abundance: -
d_gene: TRBD2

CDR3aa: CASSLMGRADEKLFF
CDR3nt: TGTGCCAGCAGCTTAATGGGGAGGGCGGATGAAAAACTGTTTTTT
len: 15
j_gene: TRBJ1-4
v_gene: TRBV11-2
abundance: -
d_gene: -

CDR3aa: CASSPPQNYYEQYF
CDR3nt: TGTGCCAGCTCACCACCACAAAATTACTACGAGCAGTACTTC
len: 14
j_gene: TRBJ2-7
v_gene: TRBV18
abundance: -
d_gene: -

CDR3aa: CASSDLVLSYEQYF
CDR3nt: TGTGCCAGCAGTGATCTGGTACTCTCCTACGAGCAGTACTTC
len: 14
j_gene: TRBJ2-7
v_gene: TRBV2
abundance: -
d_gene: -

CDR3aa: CASSPAGGNQPQHF
CDR3nt: TGTGCCAGCAGCCCCGCCGGAGGTAATCAGCCCCAGCATTTT
len: 14
j_gene: TRBJ1-5
v_gene: TRBV28
abundance: -
d_gene: -

CDR3aa: CASSLVGSSGQETQYF
CDR3nt: TGCGCCAGCAGCTTGGTCGGTAGCTCGGGACAAGAGACCCAGTACTTC
len: 16
j_gene: TRBJ2-5
v_gene: TRBV5-1
abundance: -
d_gene: -

CDR3aa: CASSYFGEAFF
CDR3nt: TGTGCCAGCAGTTACTTCGGTGAAGCTTTCTTT
len: 11
j_gene: TRBJ1-1
v_gene: TRBV6-5
abundance: -
d_gene: -

CDR3aa: CASSVEAGANSPLHF
CDR3nt: TGTGCCAGCAGCGTAGAAGCAGGGGCTAATTCACCCCTCCACTTT
len: 15
j_gene: TRBJ1-6
v_gene: TRBV9
abundance: -
d_gene: -

CDR3aa: CASTFTGSYEQYF
CDR3nt: TGTGCCAGCACTTTCACAGGTAGCTACGAGCAGTACTTC
len: 13
j_gene: TRBJ2-7
v_gene: TRBV12-3/TRBV12-4
abundance: -
d_gene: -

CDR3aa: CASSPGAFREAFF
CDR3nt: TGTGCCAGCAGCCCAGGGGCCTTTCGTGAAGCTTTCTTT
len: 13
j_gene: TRBJ1-1
v_gene: TRBV3-1/TRBV3-2
abundance: -
d_gene: -

CDR3aa: CASSRSGGASGYTF
CDR3nt: TGTGCCAGCAGCCGGTCAGGGGGCGCATCTGGCTACACCTTC
len: 14
j_gene: TRBJ1-2
v_gene: TRBV7-9
abundance: -
d_gene: TRBD1